This T cell receptor (beta chain) was obtained from a study of sequential checkpoint blockade in melanoma. The treatment: randomized to nivolumab then ipilimumab (arm A) or the reverse (arm B). Using immunoSEQ multiplex PCR, the repertoire was profiled, and TCRdb retains in-frame clones only, with some absent. This sample has about 19,000 clones, with around 72% found just once. CDR3 length equals 14 residues. Sequencing was performed on tumor tissue (inferred from file names), taken from a patient given nivolumab and ipilimumab in sequence. The genes are TRBV22-1 and TRBJ1-2. TRBV22-1 is a recognized pseudogene. The sequence came from a human donor with melanoma. CDR3 nucleotides: TGTGCCAGCAGCTTCCGGGGGCCTAACTATGGCTACACCTTC. Translation gives CASSFRGPNYGYTF.